The 22 T cell receptor beta chains reported below all come from one sample, sequenced in a study of technical replicates of blood from a handful of donors. The repertoire was sequenced with immunoSEQ multiplex PCR; TCRdb's copy has only in-frame clones and lacks some. This table holds about 90,000 clones, less than 95% found once. Sequencing was performed on T cells isolated from PBMCs. The receptor source for this set is a human donor in good health.

This chain links TRBV6-5 with TRBJ2-1; D is perhaps TRBD1 (6 bases). The CDR3 spans 14 residues. Germline V lookup: CDR1 MNHEY, CDR2 SVGAGI. V lost 5 bases and J lost 2, with 10 bases in between. The CDR3 DNA reads TGTGCCAGCAGTAGACAGGTCGCCTACAATGAGCAGTTCTTC. It specifies CASSRQVAYNEQFF.

This clone was detected once. V gene TRBV20-1 combines with J gene TRBJ2-5, with 7 bases lining up with TRBD1. Germline CDR1 DFQATT, CDR2 SNEGSKA (reference sequence). Germline trimming cut 2 bases from V and 13 bases from J; bases unmatched to any gene: 7. The CDR3 sequence is 11 residues long. The CDR3 nucleotides are TGCAGTGCTAGACTCGGACAGGCCCGGTACTTC. This codes for CSARLGQARYF.

This chain connects TRBV18 to TRBJ2-2, with 13 nucleotides matching TRBD2. The CDR3 contains 18 residues. Unmatched junction bases numbered 11, after V lost 3 bases and J lost 7 bases. The V gene's germline CDR1 is KGHSH and CDR2 LQKENI. CDR3 sequence: CASSPPGTSGAKYGELFF. The CDR3 coding sequence is TGTGCCAGCTCACCTCCCGGGACTAGCGGGGCCAAGTACGGGGAGCTGTTTTTT.

The genes are TRBV27 and TRBJ1-2, with D tentatively TRBD1 (5 bases). The CDR3 spans 12 residues. Looked up from germline, CDR1 is MNHEY and CDR2 is SMNVEV (reference sequence). The V end lost 6 bases, the J end lost 8 bases, and 13 bases lay between the germline ends. The CDR3 loop reads CASSHGNRGYTF. CDR3 coding DNA: TGTGCCAGCAGCCATGGGAACAGGGGCTACACCTTC.

The V and J genes are TRBV6-5 and TRBJ1-2; D might be TRBD1 (5 bases). This CDR3 has 12 residues. Germline loops: CDR1 MNHEY, CDR2 SVGAGI. Trimming stripped 5 bases from V and 8 bases from J, with 12 bases between. CDR3 bases: TGTGCCAGCAGTCGTTTGGGGCGAGGCTACACCTTC. Residues: CASSRLGRGYTF.

The rearrangement links TRBV10-3 to TRBJ1-2; 7 bases match TRBD1. J gave up 0 bases and V 4 bases, and 2 bases lay outside the gene matches. CDR1 is ENHRY, CDR2 SYGVKD, per germline. This CDR3 has 14 amino acids. CDR3 region: CAISGDSPNYGYTF. The CDR3 DNA is TGTGCCATCAGTGGGGACAGCCCTAACTATGGCTACACCTTC.

The chain uses TRBV5-5 and TRBJ1-1; the D gene is possibly TRBD1 (5 bases). The V gene's germline CDR1 is SGHKS and CDR2 YYEKEE (reference sequence). There are 18 residues in the CDR3. The V end lost 4 bases, the J end lost 8 bases, and 30 bases lay between the germline ends. The CDR3 DNA reads as TGTGCCAGCAGCATTTTGGCCCTAGCGCTACAGCGGGGGAAAGAAGCTTTCTTT. This codes for CASSILALALQRGKEAFF.

This clone was observed once. The chain joins TRBV2 to TRBJ1-2; 10 nucleotides align to TRBD1. The germline V gene encodes CDR1 SNHLY and CDR2 FYNNEI. CDR3 length: 15 amino acids. V shed 4 bases, J shed 2 bases, and the junction held 4 bases outside the gene matches. CDR3 bases: TGTGCCAGCAGTGCTAGGACAGGGGGGAACTATGGCTACACCTTC. Protein product: CASSARTGGNYGYTF.

The chain couples TRBV30 to TRBJ1-6; D uncertain. Germline loops: CDR1 GTSNPN, CDR2 SVGIG (reference sequence). V was trimmed by 5 bases and J by 8 bases, leaving 13 bases between them. This CDR3 region has 13 residues. CDR3 sequence (DNA): TGTGCCTGGGAGGGAAACTTGTATTCACCCCTCCACTTT. It codes for CAWEGNLYSPLHF.

The V call is TRBV27, the J call TRBJ2-3, with 8 bases matching TRBD1. The germline V gene encodes CDR1 MNHEY and CDR2 SMNVEV (reference sequence). This CDR3 is built from 15 residues. V trimming: 1 base; J trimming: 2 bases; junction bases outside the gene matches: 2. CDR3 residues: CASSLWQGATDTQYF. As DNA, the CDR3 is TGTGCCAGCAGTTTATGGCAGGGGGCCACAGATACGCAGTATTTT.

The chain joins TRBV5-1 to TRBJ1-5; 8 bases fit TRBD1. CDR1 and CDR2 (germline): SGHRS, YFSETQ. CDR3 length equals 14 residues. The trim removed 3 bases at V and 4 bases at J, leaving 3 bases unmatched. The CDR3 DNA sequence: TGCGCCAGCAGCTCTGGACAGGGAAATCAGCCCCAGCATTTT. Encoded protein: CASSSGQGNQPQHF.

This chain uses TRBV4-1 with TRBJ2-1; 15 positions match TRBD2. V shed 4 bases, J shed 4 bases, and the junction held 8 bases outside the gene matches. This CDR3 has 18 residues. Germline V gene data show CDR1 as MGHRA and CDR2 as YSYEKL. The CDR3 sequence is CASSPGLAGGLGYNEQFF. CDR3 in DNA: TGCGCCAGCAGCCCAGGACTAGCGGGGGGGCTGGGTTACAATGAGCAGTTCTTC.

The CDR3 DNA follows: TGTGCCAGTGACGACTCCTACTCTGGAAACACCATATATTTT. Its protein is CASDDSYSGNTIYF. This chain connects TRBV2 to TRBJ1-3, with D unclear. Germline loops: CDR1 SNHLY, CDR2 FYNNEI. Trimming took off 9 bases at V and 0 bases at J, with 12 bases between the two ends. CDR3 length: 14 residues.

This chain connects TRBV6-5 to TRBJ1-3; weak D call: TRBD1 (5 bases). Germline V gene sequence: CDR1 MNHEY, CDR2 SVGAGI. The length of the CDR3 is 15 residues. V lost 4 bases to trimming and J lost 2 bases, with 12 bases between them. Here the CDR3 DNA reads TGTGCCAGCAGTTCCCTCGGGGGAACTGGAAACACCATATATTTT. The encoded protein is CASSSLGGTGNTIYF.

This clone was recorded only once. The rearrangement links TRBV7-8 to TRBJ2-2; D remains ambiguous. CDR3 size: 13 residues. Between the trimmed V and J ends, which lost 6 bases and 6 bases, there was a span of 11 bases. Germline V gene lookup returns CDR1 SGHVS and CDR2 FQNEAQ. The CDR3 protein is CASRLHGAGELFF. CDR3 coding DNA: TGTGCCAGCAGACTCCATGGTGCCGGGGAGCTGTTTTTT. Combining the CDR3 with reference TRBV7-8 and TRBJ2-2 gives the whole variable domain GAGVSQSPRYKVAKRGQDVALRCDPISGHVSLFWYQQALGQGPEFLTYFQNEAQLDKSGLPSDRFFAERPEGSVSTLKIQRTQQEDSAVYLCASRLHGAGELFFGEGSRLTVL.

The sample holds one count of this clone. V is TRBV7-9 and J is TRBJ1-2; D perhaps matches TRBD1 (6 bases). Germline V gene lookup returns CDR1 SEHNR and CDR2 FQNEAQ (reference sequence). V dropped 5 bases and J dropped 9 bases, with 22 bases sitting between them. This CDR3 is built from 15 residues. CDR3 sequence reads: CASSPHSGQSMRYTF. CDR3 nucleotide sequence: TGTGCCAGCAGCCCCCACTCCGGACAGTCAATGCGCTACACCTTC.

The rearrangement uses TRBV9 and TRBJ2-3, with 8 bases aligning to TRBD1. The CDR3 is 15 amino acids. With 2 bases clipped from V and 3 bases from J, the junction kept 5 bases outside the gene matches. Germline V gives CDR1 SGDLS, CDR2 YYNGEE. CDR3 nucleotides: TGTGCCAGCAGCGTGCAGGGGGCGGGTACAGATACGCAGTATTTT. It yields the protein CASSVQGAGTDTQYF.

The chain employs TRBV6-5 and TRBJ1-2; tentative D call: TRBD1 (5 bases). Per germline, CDR1 MNHEY and CDR2 SVGAGI. This CDR3 spans 14 amino acids. The V end lost 6 bases, the J end lost 2 bases, and 13 bases lay between the germline ends. The CDR3 loop reads CASSRPGGNYGYTF. The CDR3 nucleotides are TGTGCCAGCAGCCGCCCTGGGGGGAACTATGGCTACACCTTC.

This clone has only one observation. This chain uses TRBV28 with TRBJ2-3, with TRBD2 matching 8 bases. V was pared by 9 bases and J by 8 bases, with 10 bases of the junction left unmatched. CDR1 is MDHEN, CDR2 SYDVKM, per germline. This CDR3 has 13 amino acids. CDR3: CASALAAVGTQYF. The CDR3 region has the DNA TGTGCCAGTGCACTAGCGGCAGTGGGTACGCAGTATTTT.

J is TRBJ2-7 and V is TRBV6-5; 11 bases map to TRBD1. With V trimmed by 4 bases and J by 2 bases, 4 bases remained unmatched. The CDR3 consists of 15 residues. Germline V lookup: CDR1 MNHEY, CDR2 SVGAGI. CDR3 DNA sequence: TGTGCCAGCAGTTCTCCGGGACAGGGGGCCTACGAGCAGTACTTC. Translation gives CASSSPGQGAYEQYF.

The chain couples TRBV4-1 to TRBJ2-3, with TRBD1 matching 7 bases. J gave up 15 bases and V 0 bases, and 9 bases lay outside the gene matches. CDR3 length equals 13 residues. In germline, CDR1 is MGHRA, CDR2 YSYEKL. The CDR3 sequence is CASSQDRDRARYF. The CDR3 DNA follows: TGCGCCAGCAGCCAAGATCGAGACAGGGCGAGATATTTT.

The chain carries TRBV27 and TRBJ2-7, with TRBD1 matching over 11 bases. Germline V gene data show CDR1 as MNHEY and CDR2 as SMNVEV (reference sequence). The CDR3 runs 15 residues. Losses at the gene ends were 5 bases for V and 4 bases for J; bases not matched to a gene: 7. DNA for the CDR3: TGTGCCAGCAGTCTACGTGGGACAGGGGGATACGAGCAGTACTTC. It yields the protein CASSLRGTGGYEQYF.